This T cell receptor (beta chain) was recorded in a study of cytomegalovirus exposure and HLA in healthy donors. The germline V gene encodes CDR1 LNHDA and CDR2 SQIVND (reference sequence). This CDR3 contains 14 residues. Trimming shortened V by 0 bases and J by 8 bases, and 11 bases separated the two germline ends. General study points: Among TCR beta chains, those listed as cytomegalovirus-associated numbered over 150. Cytomegalovirus status was reportedly diagnosed by the classifier with high specificity and sensitivity.

PCR employed 60 Vbeta and 13 Jbeta primers. Clones were read by immunoSEQ multiplex PCR, and TCRdb kept only the in-frame ones, dropping some. Its table records around 140,000 clones. Concerning this clone itself: Its target is unknown.

The rearrangement joins TRBV19 to TRBJ2-4; possibly TRBD2 for D (6 bases). The sample was PBMCs. The TCR sequence derives from a woman aged 40 to 49 in good health and CMV-seronegative. CDR3 residues: CASSIEGRRDIQYF. CDR3 nucleotide sequence: TGTGCCAGTAGTATAGAGGGCAGGAGGGACATTCAGTACTTC.